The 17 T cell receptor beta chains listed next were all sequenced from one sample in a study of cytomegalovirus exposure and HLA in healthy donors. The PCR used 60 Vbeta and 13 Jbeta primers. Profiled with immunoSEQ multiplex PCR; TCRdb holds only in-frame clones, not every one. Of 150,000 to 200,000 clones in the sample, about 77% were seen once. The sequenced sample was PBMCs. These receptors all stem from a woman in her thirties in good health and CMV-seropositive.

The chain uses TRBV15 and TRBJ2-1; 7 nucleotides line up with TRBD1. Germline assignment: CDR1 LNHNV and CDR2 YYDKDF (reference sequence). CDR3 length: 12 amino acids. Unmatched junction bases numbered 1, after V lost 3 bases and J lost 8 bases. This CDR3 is CATSRQGDEQFF. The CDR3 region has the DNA TGTGCCACCAGCAGGCAGGGGGATGAGCAGTTCTTC.

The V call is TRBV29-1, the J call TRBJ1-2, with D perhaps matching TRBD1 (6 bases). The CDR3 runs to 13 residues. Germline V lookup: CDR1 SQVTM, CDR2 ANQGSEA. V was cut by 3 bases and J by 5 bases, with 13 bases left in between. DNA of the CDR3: TGCAGCGTTGAGTTTCGACAGGAGTATGGCTACACCTTC. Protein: CSVEFRQEYGYTF.

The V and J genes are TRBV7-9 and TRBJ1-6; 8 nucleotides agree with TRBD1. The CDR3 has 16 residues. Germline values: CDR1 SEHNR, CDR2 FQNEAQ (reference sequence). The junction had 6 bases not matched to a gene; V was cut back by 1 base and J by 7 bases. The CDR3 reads CASSLGSGGNNSPLHF. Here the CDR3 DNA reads TGTGCCAGCAGCTTAGGGTCAGGGGGCAACAATTCACCCCTCCACTTT.

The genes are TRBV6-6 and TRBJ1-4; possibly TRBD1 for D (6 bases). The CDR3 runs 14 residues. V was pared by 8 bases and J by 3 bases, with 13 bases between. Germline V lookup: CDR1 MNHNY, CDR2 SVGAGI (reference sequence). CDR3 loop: CASSQGPSNEKLFF. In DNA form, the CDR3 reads TGTGCCAGCTCGCAGGGGCCCTCTAATGAAAAACTGTTTTTT.

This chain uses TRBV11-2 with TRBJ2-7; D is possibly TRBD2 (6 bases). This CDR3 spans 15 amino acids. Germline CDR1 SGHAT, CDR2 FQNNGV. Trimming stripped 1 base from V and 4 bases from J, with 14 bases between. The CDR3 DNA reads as TGTGCCAGCAGCTTAGGGGGTGCGGGGATTTACGAGCAGTACTTC. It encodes CASSLGGAGIYEQYF.

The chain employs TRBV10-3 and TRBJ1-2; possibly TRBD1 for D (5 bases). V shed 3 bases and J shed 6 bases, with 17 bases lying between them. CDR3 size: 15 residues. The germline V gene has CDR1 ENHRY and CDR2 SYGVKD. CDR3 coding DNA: TGTGCCATCAGTGAATCCGCGGGACGGCGTAATGGCTACACCTTC. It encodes CAISESAGRRNGYTF.

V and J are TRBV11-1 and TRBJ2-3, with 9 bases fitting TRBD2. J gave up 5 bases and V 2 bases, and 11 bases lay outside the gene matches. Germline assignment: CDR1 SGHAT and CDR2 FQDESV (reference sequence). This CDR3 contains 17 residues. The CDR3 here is CASSLHLLAGSVDTQYF. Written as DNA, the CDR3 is TGTGCCAGCAGCTTACACCTACTAGCGGGCTCGGTAGATACGCAGTATTTT.

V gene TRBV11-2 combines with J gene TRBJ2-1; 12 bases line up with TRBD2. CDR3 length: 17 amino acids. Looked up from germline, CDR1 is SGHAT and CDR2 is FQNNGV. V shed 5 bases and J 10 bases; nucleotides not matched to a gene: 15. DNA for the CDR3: TGTGCCAGCAGCCTCCCGGGGGGTCTAGCGGGGGGGAACGAGCAGTTCTTC. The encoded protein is CASSLPGGLAGGNEQFF. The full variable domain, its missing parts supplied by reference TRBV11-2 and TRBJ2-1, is EAGVAQSPRYKIIEKRQSVAFWCNPISGHATLYWYQQILGQGPKLLIQFQNNGVVDDSQLPKDRFSAERLKGVDSTLKIQPAKLEDSAVYLCASSLPGGLAGGNEQFFGPGTRLTVL.

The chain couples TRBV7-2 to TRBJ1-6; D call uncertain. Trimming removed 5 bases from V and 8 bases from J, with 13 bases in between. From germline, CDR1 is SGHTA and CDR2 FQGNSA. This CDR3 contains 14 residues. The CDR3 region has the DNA TGTGCCAGCAGCCCTGCCGGGTGGGATTCACCCCTCCACTTT. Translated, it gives CASSPAGWDSPLHF.

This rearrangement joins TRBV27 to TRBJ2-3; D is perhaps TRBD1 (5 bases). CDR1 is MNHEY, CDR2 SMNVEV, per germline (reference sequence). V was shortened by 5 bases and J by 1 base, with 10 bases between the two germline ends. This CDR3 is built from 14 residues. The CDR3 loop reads CASSIGRGTDTQYF. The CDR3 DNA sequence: TGTGCCAGCAGTATAGGCAGGGGCACAGATACGCAGTATTTT.

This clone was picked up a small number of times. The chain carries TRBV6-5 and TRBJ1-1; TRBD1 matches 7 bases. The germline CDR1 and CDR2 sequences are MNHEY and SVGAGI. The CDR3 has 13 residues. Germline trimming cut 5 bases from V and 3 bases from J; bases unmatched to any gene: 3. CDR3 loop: CASSPGGDTEAFF. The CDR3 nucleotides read TGTGCCAGCAGTCCAGGGGGAGACACTGAAGCTTTCTTT.

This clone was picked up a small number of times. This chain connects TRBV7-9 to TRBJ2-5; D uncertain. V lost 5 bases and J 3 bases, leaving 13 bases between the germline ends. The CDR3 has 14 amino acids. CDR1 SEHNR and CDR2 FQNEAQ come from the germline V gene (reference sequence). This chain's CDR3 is CASSRVLEEETQYF. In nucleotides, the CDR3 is TGTGCCAGCAGCAGAGTCCTAGAGGAAGAGACCCAGTACTTC.

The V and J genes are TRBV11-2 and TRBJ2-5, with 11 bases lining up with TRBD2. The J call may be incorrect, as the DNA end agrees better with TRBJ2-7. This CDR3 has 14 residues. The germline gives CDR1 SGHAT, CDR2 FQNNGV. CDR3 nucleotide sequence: TGTGCCAGCAGCATGGGACTAGCGGCCTCCGAGCAGTACTTC. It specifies CASSMGLAASEQYF.

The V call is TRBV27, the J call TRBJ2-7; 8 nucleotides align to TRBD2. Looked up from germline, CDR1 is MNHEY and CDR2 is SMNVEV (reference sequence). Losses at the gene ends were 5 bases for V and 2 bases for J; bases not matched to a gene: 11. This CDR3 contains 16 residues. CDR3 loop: CASSRPAGVGTYEQYF. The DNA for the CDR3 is TGTGCCAGCAGTCGACCAGCGGGAGTTGGAACCTACGAGCAGTACTTC.

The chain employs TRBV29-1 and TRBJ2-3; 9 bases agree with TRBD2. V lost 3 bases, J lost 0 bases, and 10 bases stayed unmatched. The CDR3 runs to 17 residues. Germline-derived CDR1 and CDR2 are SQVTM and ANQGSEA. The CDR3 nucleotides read TGCAGCGTTGACCTATCGTCCGCGGGGGGGAGCACAGATACGCAGTATTTT. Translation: CSVDLSSAGGSTDTQYF.

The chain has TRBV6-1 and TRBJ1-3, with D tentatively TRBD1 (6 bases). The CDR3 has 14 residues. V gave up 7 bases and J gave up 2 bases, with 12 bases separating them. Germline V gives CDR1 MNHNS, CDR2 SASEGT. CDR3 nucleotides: TGTGCCAGCACCAGATCAGGGGCTGGAAACACCATATATTTT. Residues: CASTRSGAGNTIYF.

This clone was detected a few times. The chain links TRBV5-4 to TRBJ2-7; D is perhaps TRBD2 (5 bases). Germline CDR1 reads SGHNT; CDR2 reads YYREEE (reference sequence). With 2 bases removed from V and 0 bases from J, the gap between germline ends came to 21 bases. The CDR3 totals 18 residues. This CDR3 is CASSFGPGRDIPSYEQYF. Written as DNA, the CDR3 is TGTGCCAGCAGCTTCGGCCCGGGAAGGGATATTCCCTCCTACGAGCAGTACTTC.